Reported below is one TCR beta chain. V was pared by 5 bases and J by 0 bases, with 2 bases of the junction left unmatched. Germline CDR1 reads SGHVS; CDR2 reads FQNEAQ. This CDR3 region has 14 residues. This entry comes from a study of blood T cell repertoires in COVID-19. Study-wide background: The samples span acute and convalescent COVID-19 from the United States, Italy and Spain. The cDNA or gDNA used as material had been derived from T cells, B-cell-depleted T cells, or PBMCs.

Clones were sequenced by immunoSEQ multiplex PCR, and TCRdb holds only the in-frame ones, with some missing. The table lists about 150,000 clones, around 82% of them singletons. The sequenced material came from peripheral blood. The chain combines TRBV7-8 with TRBJ1-1, with TRBD1 matching 8 bases. This sequence was found in a man between 60 and 70 years old with COVID-19, enrolled during active disease. CDR3 DNA sequence: TGTGCCAGCAGCGGACAGGGCATGAACACTGAAGCTTTCTTT. This translates into CASSGQGMNTEAFF.